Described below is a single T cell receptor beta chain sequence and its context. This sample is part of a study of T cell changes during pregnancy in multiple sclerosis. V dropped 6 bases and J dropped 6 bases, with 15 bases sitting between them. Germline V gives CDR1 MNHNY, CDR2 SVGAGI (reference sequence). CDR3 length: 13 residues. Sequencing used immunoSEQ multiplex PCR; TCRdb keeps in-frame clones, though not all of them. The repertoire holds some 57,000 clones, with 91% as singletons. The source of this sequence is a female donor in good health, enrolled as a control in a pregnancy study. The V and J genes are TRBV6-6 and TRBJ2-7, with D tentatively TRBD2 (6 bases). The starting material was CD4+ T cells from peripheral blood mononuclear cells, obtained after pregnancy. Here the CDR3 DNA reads TGTGCCAGCAGCGTACGGGACTTTGGCGAGCAGTACTTC. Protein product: CASSVRDFGEQYF.